Presented here are 24 T cell receptor beta chains from one specimen sequenced in a study of T cell changes during pregnancy in multiple sclerosis. TCRdb keeps only in-frame clones here, not all; method: immunoSEQ multiplex PCR. Among about 40,000 clones listed, approximately 92% were seen once. Specimen: CD8+ T cells from peripheral blood mononuclear cells, collected in the first trimester of pregnancy. The receptors stem from a female donor with multiple sclerosis, enrolled in a pregnancy study.

The CDR3 region is CASSSLGSGGNEKLFF. The CDR3 region has the DNA TGTGCCAGCAGCTCGCTGGGATCAGGGGGCAATGAAAAACTGTTTTTT. This sequence joins TRBV13 and TRBJ1-4; 8 bases are a match to TRBD1. The length of the CDR3 is 16 residues. Trimming cost V 4 bases and J 5 bases; bases outside gene matches: 9. Per germline, CDR1 PRHDT and CDR2 FYEKMQ (reference sequence). Full variable domain (missing parts from reference TRBV13 and TRBJ1-4): AAGVIQSPRHLIKEKRETATLKCYPIPRHDTVYWYQQGPGQDPQFLISFYEKMQSDKGSIPDRFSAQQFSDYHSELNMSSLELGDSALYFCASSSLGSGGNEKLFFGSGTQLSVL.

The chain recombines TRBV30 with TRBJ2-7; a possible D gene is TRBD1 (6 bases). Trimming stripped 2 bases from V and 3 bases from J, with 8 bases between. CDR1 and CDR2 from the germline V gene are GTSNPN and SVGIG (reference sequence). This CDR3 region has 12 residues. CDR3: CAWSPGDYEQYF. CDR3 nucleotides: TGTGCCTGGAGTCCAGGGGACTACGAGCAGTACTTC.

This chain connects TRBV7-9 to TRBJ1-2; possible D gene TRBD1, 5 bases. V was shortened by 5 bases and J by 8 bases, with 18 bases between the two germline ends. Germline values: CDR1 SEHNR, CDR2 FQNEAQ (reference sequence). This CDR3 is built from 14 residues. CDR3 protein: CASSGNQGLEGYTF. In DNA form, the CDR3 reads TGTGCCAGCAGCGGTAACCAGGGCCTGGAGGGCTACACCTTC.

The chain combines TRBV6-5 with TRBJ2-2; D remains ambiguous. This CDR3 has 14 amino acids. Germline values: CDR1 MNHEY, CDR2 SVGAGI. Deletions cut 5 bases from V and 4 bases from J, with 11 bases between. CDR3 in DNA: TGTGCCAGCAGTGTCTACAGTGGCACCGGGGAGCTGTTTTTT. It codes for CASSVYSGTGELFF.

This chain connects TRBV7-8 to TRBJ1-1; weak D call: TRBD1 (5 bases). Trimming took 1 base from V and 10 from J, leaving 16 bases between them. Germline V lookup: CDR1 SGHVS, CDR2 FQNEAQ. CDR3 length equals 14 residues. DNA of the CDR3: TGTGCCAGCAGCTTAGATCGCATTCAGGGCCGAGCTTTCTTT. Translation: CASSLDRIQGRAFF.

V usage is TRBV12-5 and J usage is TRBJ2-5; D is possibly TRBD1 (5 bases). The CDR3 has 15 amino acids. CDR1 LGHNT and CDR2 FRNRAP come from the germline V gene. Trimming removed 6 bases at V and 0 bases at J, with 14 bases between. The CDR3 bases are TGTGCTAGTGGCTACTCAGGGTGGGACCAAGAGACCCAGTACTTC. Amino acid sequence: CASGYSGWDQETQYF.

The V gene is TRBV6-4, the J gene TRBJ1-2; 7 bases line up with TRBD1. Germline V gene sequence: CDR1 MRHNA, CDR2 SNTAGT. V trimming: 0 bases; J trimming: 4 bases; junction bases outside the gene matches: 14. This CDR3 is 18 amino acids long. The CDR3 reads CASSDSTPGQAPLYGYTF. CDR3 DNA sequence: TGTGCCAGCAGTGACTCGACGCCAGGACAGGCCCCTCTCTATGGCTACACCTTC.

The chain couples TRBV11-2 to TRBJ1-2, with 8 bases lining up with TRBD1. Germline values: CDR1 SGHAT, CDR2 FQNNGV. The length of the CDR3 is 15 residues. V lost 4 bases to trimming and J lost 6 bases; unmatched junction nucleotides: 10. The CDR3 sequence: CASSWGTGGSNGYTF. The CDR3 nucleotides are TGTGCCAGCAGCTGGGGGACAGGCGGTTCTAATGGCTACACCTTC.

The rearrangement links TRBV5-1 to TRBJ1-5; a possible D gene is TRBD1 (6 bases). V gave up 3 bases and J gave up 4 bases, with 11 bases separating them. CDR1 and CDR2 (germline): SGHRS, YFSETQ. The CDR3 loop spans 14 amino acids. CDR3 region: CASSWVGGNQPQHF. The CDR3 coding sequence is TGCGCCAGCAGCTGGGTAGGGGGAAATCAGCCCCAGCATTTT.

This sequence joins TRBV7-9 and TRBJ2-3; the D is unclear. The CDR3 covers 14 residues. With 6 bases removed from V and 2 bases from J, the gap between germline ends came to 12 bases. Germline assignment: CDR1 SEHNR and CDR2 FQNEAQ (reference sequence). The CDR3 coding sequence is TGTGCCAGCAGTACTACAATTTCCACAGATACGCAGTATTTT. Its translation is CASSTTISTDTQYF. Full variable domain (outside the CDR3, taken from reference TRBV7-9 and TRBJ2-3): DTGVSQNPRHKITKRGQNVTFRCDPISEHNRLYWYRQTLGQGPEFLTYFQNEAQLEKSRLLSDRFSAERPKGSFSTLEIQRTEQGDSAMYLCASSTTISTDTQYFGPGTRLTVL.

This chain uses TRBV5-6 with TRBJ1-6; unclear D gene. The CDR3 has 12 residues. Trimming left V 5 bases short and J 8 bases short, with 8 bases between. The V gene's germline CDR1 is SGHDT and CDR2 YYEEEE. CDR3 sequence reads: CASSPGDSPLHF. CDR3 bases: TGTGCCAGCAGTCCCGGGGATTCACCCCTCCACTTT.

V gene TRBV9 combines with J gene TRBJ2-2; a weak D match, TRBD2 (6 bases). The CDR3 sequence is 12 residues long. Germline values: CDR1 SGDLS, CDR2 YYNGEE. The V and J ends lost 2 bases and 7 bases respectively, with 6 bases between them. The DNA of the CDR3 is TGTGCCAGCAGCGTTAGCGGCGGGGAGCTGTTTTTT. This codes for CASSVSGGELFF.

The chain joins TRBV29-1 to TRBJ2-7; D perhaps matches TRBD1 (5 bases). Trimming pared 3 bases from V and 7 bases from J, leaving 22 bases between. Per the germline V gene, CDR1 is SQVTM and CDR2 is ANQGSEA. The CDR3 totals 15 residues. The CDR3 DNA reads TGCAGCGTTGAGTTCCGCCACAGGCCTAGGGGAGAGCAGTACTTC. It specifies CSVEFRHRPRGEQYF.

V gene TRBV4-2 combines with J gene TRBJ2-7; TRBD1 is a possible D gene (5 bases). With 0 bases removed from V and 0 bases from J, the gap between germline ends came to 9 bases. This CDR3 spans 15 amino acids. CDR1 LGHNA and CDR2 YNFKEQ come from the germline V gene. The CDR3 reads CASSQETEGSYEQYF. CDR3 nucleotides: TGTGCCAGCAGCCAAGAGACAGAAGGCTCCTACGAGCAGTACTTC.

CDR3 DNA sequence: TGTGCCAGTAGTATTCGGGACTATAATTCACCCCTCCACTTT. As protein: CASSIRDYNSPLHF. The chain couples TRBV19 to TRBJ1-6; D not resolved. Germline V gene data show CDR1 as LNHDA and CDR2 as SQIVND (reference sequence). Trimming removed 3 bases from V and 3 bases from J, with 6 bases in between. The CDR3 covers 14 residues. The full variable domain, in which reference TRBV19 and TRBJ1-6 provide the parts outside the CDR3, is DGGITQSPKYLFRKEGQNVTLSCEQNLNHDAMYWYRQDPGQGLRLIYYSQIVNDFQKGDIAEGYSVSREKKESFPLTVTSAQKNPTAFYLCASSIRDYNSPLHFGNGTRLTVT.

This clone was seen many times. The chain couples TRBV6-1 to TRBJ2-3; 8 bases agree with TRBD2. Looked up from germline, CDR1 is MNHNS and CDR2 is SASEGT. After removal of 1 base from V and 2 bases from J, the junction contained 8 bases not matched to a gene. CDR3 length: 17 amino acids. The CDR3 region has the DNA TGTGCCAGCAGTGAAGGCATCGGCGGGGGGCACACAGATACGCAGTATTTT. Its translation: CASSEGIGGGHTDTQYF.

The table lists this clone with a few counts. The chain combines TRBV27 with TRBJ1-2, with 9 bases that match TRBD1. Germline-derived CDR1 and CDR2 are MNHEY and SMNVEV (reference sequence). This CDR3 spans 12 amino acids. The ends lost 6 bases at V and 5 bases at J; junction bases unmatched: 1. CDR3 nucleotides: TGTGCCAGCAGGGGGACAGGGTATGGCTACACCTTC. This gives the protein CASRGTGYGYTF.

This chain links TRBV15 with TRBJ2-1, with 12 bases that match TRBD2. Germline assignment: CDR1 LNHNV and CDR2 YYDKDF (reference sequence). Unmatched junction bases numbered 9, after V lost 5 bases and J lost 4 bases. The CDR3 sequence is 17 residues long. In DNA, the CDR3 is TGTGCCACCAGCCTTAGACTAGCGGGGGACACTTACAATGAGCAGTTCTTC. Translating gives CATSLRLAGDTYNEQFF.

This clone was counted once. The chain combines TRBV13 with TRBJ1-1; D not certain. The CDR3 extends over 14 amino acids. Germline loops: CDR1 PRHDT, CDR2 FYEKMQ (reference sequence). The ends were cut back, 2 bases at V and 3 bases at J, with 10 bases in the middle. DNA of the CDR3: TGTGCCAGCAGCTTAAGAGATTCTGACACTGAAGCTTTCTTT. This codes for CASSLRDSDTEAFF.

The V gene is TRBV19, the J gene TRBJ1-1, with D possibly being TRBD1 (6 bases). Between the trimmed V and J ends, which lost 1 base and 4 bases, there was a span of 13 bases. Germline lookup yields CDR1 LNHDA and CDR2 SQIVND (reference sequence). The CDR3 consists of 15 residues. The CDR3 DNA reads TGTGCCAGTAGTATAGGCTACAGGGAAGGCACTGAAGCTTTCTTT. This encodes CASSIGYREGTEAFF.

The V call is TRBV6-5, the J call TRBJ1-2; 8 nucleotides match TRBD1. CDR3 length: 13 amino acids. J lost 6 bases, V lost 5 bases, and 5 bases had no gene match. In germline, CDR1 is MNHEY, CDR2 SVGAGI. The CDR3 sequence is CASSPTGGHGYTF. CDR3 DNA sequence: TGTGCCAGCAGTCCTACAGGGGGACATGGCTACACCTTC.

This rearrangement joins TRBV7-3 to TRBJ2-4; possibly TRBD1 for D (6 bases). The CDR3 covers 20 residues. V was cut by 5 bases and J by 0 bases, with 26 bases left in between. Germline CDR1 reads SGHTA; CDR2 reads FQGTGA. In DNA form, the CDR3 reads TGTGCCAGCAGCCTCTCCTATCCCACGACAGGTAAACTAGCCAAAAACATTCAGTACTTC. Translated: CASSLSYPTTGKLAKNIQYF.

The chain carries TRBV11-2 and TRBJ1-1; D gene uncertain. The CDR3 is 13 amino acids. The V end lost 4 bases, the J end lost 3 bases, and 9 bases lay between the germline ends. Per the germline V gene, CDR1 is SGHAT and CDR2 is FQNNGV. CDR3 in DNA: TGTGCCAGCAGCTCTCCGAGGGACACTGAAGCTTTCTTT. Its protein is CASSSPRDTEAFF.

This chain uses TRBV13 with TRBJ1-5; no reliable D call. Germline loops: CDR1 PRHDT, CDR2 FYEKMQ (reference sequence). The CDR3 is 14 amino acids. Trimming stripped 5 bases from V and 3 bases from J, with 11 bases between. CDR3 in amino acids: CASSPRGSNQPQHF. In DNA form, the CDR3 reads TGTGCCAGCAGCCCCCGAGGGTCCAATCAGCCCCAGCATTTT. The full variable domain, with the rest looked up from reference TRBV13 and TRBJ1-5, is AAGVIQSPRHLIKEKRETATLKCYPIPRHDTVYWYQQGPGQDPQFLISFYEKMQSDKGSIPDRFSAQQFSDYHSELNMSSLELGDSALYFCASSPRGSNQPQHFGDGTRLSIL.